The 21 T cell receptor beta chains presented below share a single source sample, sequenced in a study of human T cells and chemical hapten exposure. TCRdb reanalysed the RACE reads using MiXCR and keeps one entry per CDR3 protein. The repertoire holds 40,000 to 60,000 distinct CDR3 sequences, with 9% to 9.5% as singletons. Time point indicated: patch test 1, 2 weeks after DPC sensitization. Treatment indicated: therapeutic diphenylcyclopropenone sensitization with weekly scalp DPC. The sample in question was whole blood, obtained in connection with sensitization to the hapten diphenylcyclopropenone (DPC). These receptors all stem from a woman in her fifties or sixties with alopecia areata. Some clones in this sample may be carry-over from other donors' samples.

This clonotype was observed at least ten times. The junction departs from the called germline gene at one end, perhaps through a read error. The chain uses TRBV7-2 and TRBJ1-5; D is unclear. Germline loops: CDR1 SGHTA, CDR2 FQGNSA. This CDR3 comprises 14 residues. The CDR3 sequence is CASSPWGSDQPQHF. The DNA of the CDR3 is TGTGCCAGCAGCCCCTGGGGTAGCGATCAGCCCCAGCATTTT.

The table lists this clonotype with many counts. The V and J genes are TRBV28 and TRBJ2-7; the match to TRBD1 covers 9 bases. The CDR3 covers 18 residues. J was trimmed by 5 bases and V by 6 bases; bases with no gene match: 20. CDR1 and CDR2 (germline): MDHEN, SYDVKM. The CDR3 loop reads CASRKDRGSGLNLNEQYF. Here the CDR3 DNA reads TGTGCCAGCAGGAAGGACAGGGGTTCGGGACTAAACTTAAACGAGCAGTACTTC.

This chain joins TRBV24-1 and TRBJ2-2; TRBD1 matches at 7 bases. The CDR3 runs to 16 residues. V lost 4 bases, J lost 0 bases, and 4 bases stayed unmatched. Germline loops: CDR1 KGHDR, CDR2 SFDVKD. This CDR3 reads CATSESGQSNTGELFF. In nucleotides, the CDR3 is TGTGCCACCAGTGAGTCGGGACAGTCGAACACCGGGGAGCTGTTTTTT.

The sample holds many counts of this clonotype. The gene calls are TRBV27 and TRBJ2-3; 14 nucleotides agree with TRBD2. The CDR3 length is 17 residues. Trimming removed 7 bases from V and 6 bases from J; junction bases left unmatched: 12. Germline-derived CDR1 and CDR2 are MNHEY and SMNVEV (reference sequence). CDR3 sequence: CASTPGLAGGRTDTQYF. CDR3 nucleotides: TGTGCCAGCACCCCCGGACTAGCGGGAGGACGAACGGATACGCAGTATTTT.

The chain combines TRBV29-1 with TRBJ2-2; 15 bases map to TRBD2. With 4 bases clipped from V and 6 bases from J, the junction kept 6 bases outside the gene matches. Per the germline V gene, CDR1 is SQVTM and CDR2 is ANQGSEA. The CDR3 is 16 amino acids. The CDR3 is CSVAGTSGRPAGELFF. The CDR3 nucleotides read TGCAGCGTTGCGGGGACTAGCGGGAGGCCGGCCGGGGAGCTGTTTTTT.

Only one count was recorded for this clonotype. Possible read error: a much larger clone is one base away. The chain employs TRBV27 and TRBJ2-1, with TRBD2 as a possible D gene (7 bases). The CDR3 has 16 amino acids. The germline V gene has CDR1 MNHEY and CDR2 SMNVEV (reference sequence). The V gene lost 6 bases and the J gene lost 12 bases, with 27 bases spanning the gap. The DNA for the CDR3 is TGTGCCAGCAGGGGGGCGGCGGGAGAGCCCAGTTCGGCGCAGTTCTTC. Encoded protein: CASRGAAGEPSSAQFF.

This clonotype was observed at least ten times. The J gene is TRBJ2-1, the V gene TRBV2; D uncertain. Germline CDR1 SNHLY, CDR2 FYNNEI. The CDR3 extends over 13 amino acids. V was clipped by 1 base and J by 7 bases, with 8 bases between them. CDR3 DNA sequence: TGTGCCAGCAGTGAAGAACGGGTAAATGAGCAGTTCTTC. This translates into CASSEERVNEQFF.

This clonotype was seen repeatedly, ten times or more. One end of the junction does not line up with germline, which may come from a read error. The chain couples TRBV7-8 to TRBJ1-1; D is unresolved. Germline V gene data show CDR1 as SGHVS and CDR2 as FQNEAQ. This CDR3 contains 10 residues. The CDR3 DNA sequence: TGTGCCAGCAGCTTATCCCCCTATGACTTT. Translated, it gives CASSLSPYDF.

The J gene is TRBJ2-3, the V gene TRBV20-1, with a possible D match to TRBD2 (6 bases). Trimming took off 1 base at V and 6 bases at J, with 14 bases between the two ends. The germline gives CDR1 DFQATT, CDR2 SNEGSKA (reference sequence). This CDR3 is 14 amino acids long. The DNA of the CDR3 is TGCAGTGCTAGAGGGGGACTTTTGCGGGATACGCAGTATTTT. Residues: CSARGGLLRDTQYF.

In its sample, this clonotype was seen many times. This chain connects TRBV14 to TRBJ2-1; D perhaps matches TRBD2 (6 bases). The germline V and J ends were trimmed by 4 bases and 3 bases, with 25 bases remaining between them. Germline V gene data show CDR1 as SGHDN and CDR2 as FVKESK. This CDR3 region has 19 residues. CDR3 protein: CASSPNELAVGRFYNEQFF. The CDR3 nucleotides are TGTGCCAGCAGCCCGAATGAATTAGCGGTCGGCCGTTTCTACAATGAGCAGTTCTTC.

This clonotype appeared many times. The chain employs TRBV5-1 and TRBJ2-1; the match to TRBD2 covers 7 bases. J gave up 6 bases and V 0 bases, and 9 bases lay outside the gene matches. The CDR3 is 16 residues long. The germline V gene encodes CDR1 SGHRS and CDR2 YFSETQ. The CDR3 spells CASSLGHRDYLNEQFF. Here the CDR3 DNA reads TGCGCCAGCAGCTTGGGGCACCGGGACTATCTCAATGAGCAGTTCTTC.

This clonotype was seen ten or more times. V gene TRBV20-1 combines with J gene TRBJ2-1; D is perhaps TRBD1 (5 bases). Germline V gene data show CDR1 as DFQATT and CDR2 as SNEGSKA (reference sequence). The CDR3 spans 12 residues. V lost 3 bases and J lost 6, with 9 bases in between. CDR3 sequence reads: CSASLTANEQFF. The CDR3 coding sequence is TGCAGTGCTAGCTTGACAGCCAATGAGCAGTTCTTC.

This sequence joins TRBV12-3 or TRBV12-4 and TRBJ2-1; 12 bases are shared with TRBD1. CDR3 length: 15 amino acids. V lost 6 bases, J lost 5 bases, and 5 bases stayed unmatched. CDR3: CASSSGTGGHNEQFF. In nucleotides, the CDR3 is TGTGCCAGCAGCTCCGGGACAGGGGGCCACAATGAGCAGTTCTTC.

This clonotype was detected only a few times. Here the CDR3 DNA reads TGCGCCAGCAGCTTGGTTATTAACACAGATACGCAGTATTTT. This encodes CASSLVINTDTQYF. The chain combines TRBV5-1 with TRBJ2-3, with no clear D. V was pared by 0 bases and J by 2 bases, with 7 bases between. This CDR3 spans 14 amino acids. Germline V gene data show CDR1 as SGHRS and CDR2 as YFSETQ.

J is TRBJ2-7 and V is TRBV20-1; the D gene is possibly TRBD1 (5 bases). CDR3 length: 14 residues. V lost 3 bases and J 2 bases, leaving 14 bases between the germline ends. Germline loops: CDR1 DFQATT, CDR2 SNEGSKA (reference sequence). CDR3 residues: CSARGRKGTYEQYF. The CDR3 DNA follows: TGCAGTGCTAGGGGGCGGAAAGGGACCTACGAGCAGTACTTC.

This clonotype was counted ten times or more. V usage is TRBV28 and J usage is TRBJ2-1; D gene uncertain. Per the germline V gene, CDR1 is MDHEN and CDR2 is SYDVKM. Trimming cost V 6 bases and J 0 bases, with 6 bases left between them. The CDR3 has 13 amino acids. This CDR3 is CASRGSSYNEQFF. The CDR3 DNA follows: TGTGCCAGCAGGGGTTCCTCCTACAATGAGCAGTTCTTC. The variable domain in full, completed from reference TRBV28 and TRBJ2-1, reads DVKVTQSSRYLVKRTGEKVFLECVQDMDHENMFWYRQDPGLGLRLIYFSYDVKMKEKGDIPEGYSVSREKKERFSLILESASTNQTSMYLCASRGSSYNEQFFGPGTRLTVL.

The sample holds a few counts of this clonotype. J is TRBJ2-7 and V is TRBV27; D ambiguous. V was clipped by 5 bases and J by 2 bases, with 10 bases between them. The CDR3 has 13 amino acids. From germline, CDR1 is MNHEY and CDR2 SMNVEV (reference sequence). Here the CDR3 reads CASSPLWTYEQYF. Here the CDR3 DNA reads TGTGCCAGCAGTCCCCTGTGGACCTACGAGCAGTACTTC.

This clonotype was seen at least ten times. This rearrangement joins TRBV5-1 to TRBJ1-1, with 7 bases matching TRBD1. The CDR3 is 15 residues long. The germline V gene has CDR1 SGHRS and CDR2 YFSETQ. V shed 4 bases, J shed 2 bases, and the junction held 8 bases outside the gene matches. This CDR3 reads CASSPLQGTNTEAFF. CDR3 DNA: TGCGCCAGCAGCCCATTACAGGGGACCAACACTGAAGCTTTCTTT.

This clonotype was picked up many times. The V and J genes are TRBV3-1 and TRBJ2-1; D might be TRBD1 or TRBD2, each matching 5 bases. V was shortened by 1 base and J by 1 base, with 11 bases between the two germline ends. The CDR3 consists of 16 residues. The V gene's germline CDR1 is LGHDT and CDR2 YNNKEL (reference sequence). The chain's CDR3 is CASSQAGGNSYNEQFF. Written as DNA, the CDR3 is TGTGCCAGCAGCCAAGCTGGGGGAAATTCCTACAATGAGCAGTTCTTC.

The chain has TRBV29-1 and TRBJ1-2, with D maybe TRBD1 (6 bases). The CDR3 extends over 14 amino acids. V was pared by 4 bases and J by 0 bases, with 12 bases between. In germline, CDR1 is SQVTM, CDR2 ANQGSEA. The chain's CDR3 is CSVVNRTANYGYTF. The CDR3, as DNA: TGCAGCGTTGTGAACCGGACAGCTAACTATGGCTACACCTTC.

This clonotype occurred many times. The chain carries TRBV29-1 and TRBJ1-1; 9 bases are shared with TRBD1. CDR1 SQVTM and CDR2 ANQGSEA come from the germline V gene. V trimming: 6 bases; J trimming: 0 bases; junction bases outside the gene matches: 5. The CDR3 has 14 residues. The CDR3 DNA reads TGCAGCGTCACGGACAGGGGCATGAACACTGAAGCTTTCTTT. Translation: CSVTDRGMNTEAFF.